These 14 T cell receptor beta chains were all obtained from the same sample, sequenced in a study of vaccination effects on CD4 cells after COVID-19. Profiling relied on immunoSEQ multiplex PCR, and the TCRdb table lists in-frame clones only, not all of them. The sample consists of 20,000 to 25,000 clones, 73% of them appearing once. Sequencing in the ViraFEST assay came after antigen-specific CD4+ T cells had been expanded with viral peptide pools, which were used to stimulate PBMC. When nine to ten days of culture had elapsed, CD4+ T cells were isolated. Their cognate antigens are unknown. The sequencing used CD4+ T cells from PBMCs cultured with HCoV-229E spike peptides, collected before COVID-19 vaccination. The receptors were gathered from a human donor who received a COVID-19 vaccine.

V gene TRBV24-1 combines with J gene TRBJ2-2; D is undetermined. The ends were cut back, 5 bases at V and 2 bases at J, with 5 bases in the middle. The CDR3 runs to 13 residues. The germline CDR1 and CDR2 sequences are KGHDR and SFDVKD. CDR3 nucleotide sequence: TGTGCCACCAGTGTTACAAACACCGGGGAGCTGTTTTTT. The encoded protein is CATSVTNTGELFF.

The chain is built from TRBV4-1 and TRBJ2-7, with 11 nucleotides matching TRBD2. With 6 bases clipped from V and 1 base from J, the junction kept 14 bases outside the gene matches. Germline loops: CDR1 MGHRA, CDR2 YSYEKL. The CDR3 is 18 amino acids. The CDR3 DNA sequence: TGCGCCAGCAGTCCACGAACTAGCGGGGGCCCTTCTTCCTACGAGCAGTACTTC. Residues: CASSPRTSGGPSSYEQYF.

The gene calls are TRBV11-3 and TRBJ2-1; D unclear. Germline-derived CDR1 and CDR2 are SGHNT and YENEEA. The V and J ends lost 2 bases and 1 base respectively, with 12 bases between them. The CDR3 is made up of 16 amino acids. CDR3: CASSLIPTGSYNEQFF. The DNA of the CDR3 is TGTGCCAGCAGCTTAATCCCGACTGGATCCTACAATGAGCAGTTCTTC.

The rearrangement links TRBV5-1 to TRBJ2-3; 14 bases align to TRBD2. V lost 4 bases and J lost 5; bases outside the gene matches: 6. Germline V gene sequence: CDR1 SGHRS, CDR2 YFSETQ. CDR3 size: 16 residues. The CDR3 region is CASSHGLAGGGDTQYF. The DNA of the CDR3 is TGCGCCAGCAGCCACGGACTAGCGGGAGGAGGAGATACGCAGTATTTT.

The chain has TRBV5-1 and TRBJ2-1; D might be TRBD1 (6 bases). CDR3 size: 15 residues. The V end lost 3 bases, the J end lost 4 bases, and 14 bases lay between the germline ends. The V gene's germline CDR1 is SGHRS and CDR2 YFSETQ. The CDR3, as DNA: TGCGCCAGCAGCTCTACCGGGACAAATTACAATGAGCAGTTCTTC. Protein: CASSSTGTNYNEQFF.

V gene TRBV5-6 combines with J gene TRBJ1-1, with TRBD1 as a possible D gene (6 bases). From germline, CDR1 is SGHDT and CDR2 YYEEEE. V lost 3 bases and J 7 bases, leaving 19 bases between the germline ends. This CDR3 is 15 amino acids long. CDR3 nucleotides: TGTGCCAGCAGCTCAAAACAGACAGGTCTGATTGAAGCTTTCTTT. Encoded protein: CASSSKQTGLIEAFF.

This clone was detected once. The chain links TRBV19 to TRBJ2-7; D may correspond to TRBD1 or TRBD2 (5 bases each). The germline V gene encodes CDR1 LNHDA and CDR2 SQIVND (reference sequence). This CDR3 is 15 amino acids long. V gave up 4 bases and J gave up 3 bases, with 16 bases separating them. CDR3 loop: CASSTSWVGVYEQYF. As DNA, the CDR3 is TGTGCCAGTAGTACTTCCTGGGTGGGGGTCTACGAGCAGTACTTC.

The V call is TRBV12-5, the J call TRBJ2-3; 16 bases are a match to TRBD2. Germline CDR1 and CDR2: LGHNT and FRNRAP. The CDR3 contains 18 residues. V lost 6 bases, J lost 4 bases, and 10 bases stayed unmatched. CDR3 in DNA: TGTGCTAGTGGCGATCGGGGACTAGCGGGAGGGGCGGCAGATACGCAGTATTTT. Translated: CASGDRGLAGGAADTQYF. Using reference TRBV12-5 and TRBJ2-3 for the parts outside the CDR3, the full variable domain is DARVTQTPRHKVTEMGQEVTMRCQPILGHNTVFWYRQTMMQGLELLAYFRNRAPLDDSGMPKDRFSAEMPDATLATLKIQPSEPRDSAVYFCASGDRGLAGGAADTQYFGPGTRLTVL.

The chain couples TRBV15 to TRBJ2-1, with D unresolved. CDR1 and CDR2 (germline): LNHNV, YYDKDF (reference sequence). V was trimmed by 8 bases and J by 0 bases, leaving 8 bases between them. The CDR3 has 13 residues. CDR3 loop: CATGWHSYNEQFF. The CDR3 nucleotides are TGTGCCACCGGCTGGCACTCCTACAATGAGCAGTTCTTC.

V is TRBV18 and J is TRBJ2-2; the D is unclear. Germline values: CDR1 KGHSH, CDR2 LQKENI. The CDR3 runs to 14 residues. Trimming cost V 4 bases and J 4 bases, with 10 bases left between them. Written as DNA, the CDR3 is TGTGCCAGCTCACTCCAGCCGGGCACCGGGGAGCTGTTTTTT. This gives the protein CASSLQPGTGELFF.

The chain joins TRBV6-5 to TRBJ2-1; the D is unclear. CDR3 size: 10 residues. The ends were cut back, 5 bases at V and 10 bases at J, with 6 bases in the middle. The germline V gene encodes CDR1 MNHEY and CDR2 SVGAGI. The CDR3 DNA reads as TGTGCCAGCAGTCTGCGGGAGCAGTTCTTC. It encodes CASSLREQFF.

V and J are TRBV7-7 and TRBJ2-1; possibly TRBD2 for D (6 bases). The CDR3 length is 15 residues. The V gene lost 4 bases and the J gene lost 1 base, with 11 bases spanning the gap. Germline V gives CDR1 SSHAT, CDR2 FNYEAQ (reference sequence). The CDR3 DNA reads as TGTGCCAGCAGCTCGGGACTGGATTCCTACAATGAGCAGTTCTTC. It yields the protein CASSSGLDSYNEQFF.

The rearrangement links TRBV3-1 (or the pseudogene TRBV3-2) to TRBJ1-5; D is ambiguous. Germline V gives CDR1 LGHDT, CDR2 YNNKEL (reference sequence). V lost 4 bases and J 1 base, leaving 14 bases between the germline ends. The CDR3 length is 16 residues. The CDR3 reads CASSLGGPLSNQPQHF. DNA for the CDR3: TGTGCCAGCAGCCTCGGTGGTCCCCTGAGCAATCAGCCCCAGCATTTT.

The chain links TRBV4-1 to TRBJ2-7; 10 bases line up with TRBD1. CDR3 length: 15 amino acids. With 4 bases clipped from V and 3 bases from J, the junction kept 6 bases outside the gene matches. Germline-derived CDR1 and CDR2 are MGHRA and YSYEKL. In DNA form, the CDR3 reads TGCGCCAGCAGCCCGCTGACAGGGGGCGTCTACGAGCAGTACTTC. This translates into CASSPLTGGVYEQYF.